The TCR beta chain described here comes from a study of shared clonotypes between healthy human individuals. Study results and caveats: Naive CD4 clonotype sharing across several donors was 5% to 6%.

The V segment lost 3 bases and the J segment 0 bases; nucleotides outside the gene matches: 5. Germline V gene sequence: CDR1 SGHVS, CDR2 FNYEAQ. This CDR3 spans 16 amino acids. With respect to this clone: Its antigen is currently unknown.

The table came from immunoSEQ multiplex PCR; TCRdb's copy has only in-frame clones and leaves some out. The table shows around 2.3 million clones, with 90% to 96% occurring only once. Sequencing was done on a sample of naive CD4+ T cells sorted from blood. This sample's subset: CD45RA+ positively selected. The chain couples TRBV7-6 to TRBJ2-1; 7 nucleotides match TRBD2. This clonotype was sampled from a man aged 18 to 30 in good health. CDR3 nucleotide sequence: TGTGCCAGCAGCTTTTCCGGGGGGAGCTCCTACAATGAGCAGTTCTTC. Encoded protein: CASSFSGGSSYNEQFF.